This T cell receptor (beta chain) came from a study of T cells after posttransplantation cyclophosphamide. General observations from the study: Recipient CMV seropositivity and CMV reactivation strongly tracked TRB clonality. Later blood repertoires were often dominated by clones from the donor CD8+ memory compartment. Tissue-infiltrating T cells from skin or gut overlapped little with blood T cells.

A remark on this clone: What it binds is unknown.

Sequencing was performed with immunoSEQ multiplex PCR; in TCRdb, only in-frame clones are kept and a portion is missing. The sample consists of about 6,400 clones, approximately 98% of them appearing once. The CDR3 contains 13 residues. Germline lookup yields CDR1 GTSNPN and CDR2 SVGIG (reference sequence). V was trimmed by 0 bases and J by 5 bases, leaving 8 bases between them. This receptor was obtained from a woman aged 25 to 39 in good health and a related stem cell transplant donor. Sequences were obtained from naive CD8+ T cells sorted from PBMCs. The chain couples TRBV30 to TRBJ1-5, with D tentatively TRBD1 (6 bases). CDR3 sequence: CAWSVQGDQPQHF. The DNA for the CDR3 is TGTGCCTGGAGTGTACAGGGAGATCAGCCCCAGCATTTT.